This TCR beta chain emerged from a study of blood T cell repertoires in COVID-19. As for the study in general: Spain, Italy and the United States supplied samples that represented acute and convalescent COVID-19. PBMCs, B-cell-depleted T cells, or T cells provided the cDNA or gDNA that made up the material.

V lost 6 bases to trimming and J lost 3 bases, with 15 bases between them. Germline CDR1 and CDR2: MNHEY and SMNVEV (reference sequence). CDR3 length equals 14 residues. Per the original methods: Amplifying reference gene primers gave estimates of nucleated cell counts. TCRdb's table, derived via immunoSEQ multiplex PCR, lists solely in-frame clones and lacks some. V and J calls and clone size follow that table, whereas D and trimming were derived from the DNA. The sample holds around 150,000 clones, about 90% seen once. Seattle-derived patients entered the study during active infection and were followed longitudinally.

Sequenced: peripheral blood. This rearrangement joins TRBV27 to TRBJ2-7, with D possibly TRBD1 on 6 matching bases. The origin of this receptor is a man younger than 45 with COVID-19, enrolled during active disease. The CDR3: CASSPQGHHYEQYF. In DNA form, the CDR3 reads TGTGCCAGCAGCCCCCAGGGACACCACTACGAGCAGTACTTC.